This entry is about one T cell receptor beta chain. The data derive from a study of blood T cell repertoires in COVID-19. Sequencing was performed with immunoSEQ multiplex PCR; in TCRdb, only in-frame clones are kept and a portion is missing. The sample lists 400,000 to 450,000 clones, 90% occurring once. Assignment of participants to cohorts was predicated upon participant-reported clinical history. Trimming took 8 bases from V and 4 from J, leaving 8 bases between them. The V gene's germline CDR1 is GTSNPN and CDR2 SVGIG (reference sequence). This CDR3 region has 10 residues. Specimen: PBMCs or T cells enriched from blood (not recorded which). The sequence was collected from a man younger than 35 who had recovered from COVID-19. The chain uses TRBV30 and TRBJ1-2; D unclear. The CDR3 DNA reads TGTGCCGGGCAAGGCTATGGCTACACCTTC. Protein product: CAGQGYGYTF.